This TCR beta chain was identified during a study of T-cell reconstitution after alpha-beta-depleted transplantation in children. This clonotype was detected only a few times. CDR1 and CDR2 from the germline V gene are SEHNR and FQNEAQ (reference sequence). CDR3 length: 14 residues. Unmatched junction bases numbered 6, after V lost 5 bases and J lost 2 bases. Preparation of the TCRbeta library involved a method that used unique molecular identifiers. Each CDR3 protein is one row after TCRdb ran MiXCR on the PCR reads. Seen here are 640,000 or so distinct CDR3 sequences, around a sixth observed once, and the top ten hold approximately 1%.

Sequencing was performed on PBMCs from the stem cell graft donor, taken from the stem cell graft. The gene calls are TRBV7-9 and TRBJ2-7; 7 positions agree with TRBD2. The sequence was collected from a human donor who donated a stem cell graft to a child with acute myeloid leukemia. The CDR3 here is CASSPKGGAYEQYF. The CDR3 nucleotides read TGTGCCAGCAGCCCAAAGGGAGGGGCCTACGAGCAGTACTTC.